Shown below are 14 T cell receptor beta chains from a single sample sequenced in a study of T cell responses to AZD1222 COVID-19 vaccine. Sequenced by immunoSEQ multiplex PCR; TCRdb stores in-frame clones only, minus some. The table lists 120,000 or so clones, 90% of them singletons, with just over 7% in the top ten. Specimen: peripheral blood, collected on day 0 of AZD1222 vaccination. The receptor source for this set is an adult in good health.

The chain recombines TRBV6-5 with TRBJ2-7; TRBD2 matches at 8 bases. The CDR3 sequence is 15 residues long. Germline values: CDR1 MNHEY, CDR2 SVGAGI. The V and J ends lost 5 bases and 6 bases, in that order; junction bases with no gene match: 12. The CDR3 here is CASSPRPGLVSEQYF. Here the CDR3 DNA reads TGTGCCAGCAGTCCAAGGCCGGGACTAGTTTCCGAGCAGTACTTC.

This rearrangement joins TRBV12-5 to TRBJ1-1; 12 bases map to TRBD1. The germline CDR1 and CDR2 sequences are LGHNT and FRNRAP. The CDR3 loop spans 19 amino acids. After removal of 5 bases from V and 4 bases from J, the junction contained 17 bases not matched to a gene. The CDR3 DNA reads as TGTGCTAGTGGTCCTGAGAGTTACGGGACAGGGGGCAGGGTCACTGAAGCTTTCTTT. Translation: CASGPESYGTGGRVTEAFF. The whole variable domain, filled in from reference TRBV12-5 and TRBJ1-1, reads DARVTQTPRHKVTEMGQEVTMRCQPILGHNTVFWYRQTMMQGLELLAYFRNRAPLDDSGMPKDRFSAEMPDATLATLKIQPSEPRDSAVYFCASGPESYGTGGRVTEAFFGQGTRLTVV.

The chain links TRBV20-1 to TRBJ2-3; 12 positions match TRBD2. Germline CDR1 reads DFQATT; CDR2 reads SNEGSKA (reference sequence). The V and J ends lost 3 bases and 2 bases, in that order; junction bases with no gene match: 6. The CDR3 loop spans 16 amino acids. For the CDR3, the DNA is TGCAGTGCTAGTGACGGACTAGCGGGACACACAGATACGCAGTATTTT. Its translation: CSASDGLAGHTDTQYF.

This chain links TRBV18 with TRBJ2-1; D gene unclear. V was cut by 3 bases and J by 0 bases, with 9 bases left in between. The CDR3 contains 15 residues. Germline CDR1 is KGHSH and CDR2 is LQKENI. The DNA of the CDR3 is TGTGCCAGCTCACCCGACCAGAGCTCCTACAATGAGCAGTTCTTC. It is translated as CASSPDQSSYNEQFF.

In DNA form, the CDR3 reads TGTGCCAGCAGGCGGGAACTCCCCAGCACTGAAGCTTTCTTT. Protein: CASRRELPSTEAFF. The V and J genes are TRBV6-5 and TRBJ1-1, with no clear D. This CDR3 region has 14 residues. V lost 6 bases and J 4 bases, leaving 15 bases between the germline ends. Looked up from germline, CDR1 is MNHEY and CDR2 is SVGAGI.

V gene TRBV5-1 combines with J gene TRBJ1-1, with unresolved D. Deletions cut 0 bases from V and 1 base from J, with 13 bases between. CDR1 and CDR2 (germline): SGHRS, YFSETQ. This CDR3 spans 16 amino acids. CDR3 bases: TGCGCCAGCAGCTTGGCCGTGTTGGCAGGGAACACTGAAGCTTTCTTT. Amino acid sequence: CASSLAVLAGNTEAFF.

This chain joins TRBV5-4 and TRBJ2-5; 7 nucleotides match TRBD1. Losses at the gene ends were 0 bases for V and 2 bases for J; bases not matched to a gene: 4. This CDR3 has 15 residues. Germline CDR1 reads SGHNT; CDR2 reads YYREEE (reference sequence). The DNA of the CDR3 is TGTGCCAGCAGCTTGGATCCGGGACAGCAAGAGACCCAGTACTTC. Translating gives CASSLDPGQQETQYF.

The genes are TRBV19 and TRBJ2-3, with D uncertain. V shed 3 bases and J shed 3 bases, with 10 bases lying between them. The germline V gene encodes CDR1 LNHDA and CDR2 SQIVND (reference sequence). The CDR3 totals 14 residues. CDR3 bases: TGTGCCAGTAGTATTGGTCGGGCGACAGATACGCAGTATTTT. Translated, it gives CASSIGRATDTQYF.

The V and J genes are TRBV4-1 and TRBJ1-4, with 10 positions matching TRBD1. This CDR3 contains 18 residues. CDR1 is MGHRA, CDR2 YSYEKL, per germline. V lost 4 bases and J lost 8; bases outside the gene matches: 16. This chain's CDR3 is CASSPIPGQGILREKLFF. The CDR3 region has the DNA TGCGCCAGCAGCCCCATACCGGGACAGGGGATCCTTAGGGAAAAACTGTTTTTT.

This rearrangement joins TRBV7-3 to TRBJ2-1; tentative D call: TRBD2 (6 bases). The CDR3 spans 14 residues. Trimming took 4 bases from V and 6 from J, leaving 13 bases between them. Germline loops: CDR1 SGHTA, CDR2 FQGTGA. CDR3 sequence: CASSSQGGANEQFF. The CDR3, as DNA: TGTGCCAGCAGCTCCCAGGGCGGGGCCAATGAGCAGTTCTTC.

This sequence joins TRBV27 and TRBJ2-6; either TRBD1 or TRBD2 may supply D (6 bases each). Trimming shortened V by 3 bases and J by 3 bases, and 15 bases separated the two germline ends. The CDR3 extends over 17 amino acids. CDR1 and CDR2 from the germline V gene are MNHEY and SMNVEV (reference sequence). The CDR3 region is CASSFSGEVGGANVLTF. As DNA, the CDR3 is TGTGCCAGCAGTTTTTCAGGGGAGGTGGGTGGGGCCAACGTCCTGACTTTC.

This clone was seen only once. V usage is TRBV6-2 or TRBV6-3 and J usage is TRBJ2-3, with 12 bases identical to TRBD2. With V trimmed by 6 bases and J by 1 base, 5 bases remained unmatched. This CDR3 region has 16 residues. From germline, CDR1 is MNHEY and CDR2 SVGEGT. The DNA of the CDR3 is TGTGCCAGCAGCCCAAGACTAGCGGGGGGCACAGATACGCAGTATTTT. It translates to CASSPRLAGGTDTQYF.

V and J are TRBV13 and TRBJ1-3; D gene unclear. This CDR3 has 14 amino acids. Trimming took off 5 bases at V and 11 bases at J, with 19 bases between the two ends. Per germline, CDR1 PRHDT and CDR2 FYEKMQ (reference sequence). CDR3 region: CASSRGRPETAIYF. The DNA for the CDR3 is TGTGCCAGCAGCCGAGGCCGTCCGGAAACGGCCATATATTTT.

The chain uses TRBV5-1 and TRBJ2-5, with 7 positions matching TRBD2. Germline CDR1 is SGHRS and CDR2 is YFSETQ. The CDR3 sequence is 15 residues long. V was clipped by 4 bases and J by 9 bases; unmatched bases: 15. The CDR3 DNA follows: TGCGCCAGCAGCCCGGGGACTGCCATTGGGGGGGCCCAGTACTTC. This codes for CASSPGTAIGGAQYF.